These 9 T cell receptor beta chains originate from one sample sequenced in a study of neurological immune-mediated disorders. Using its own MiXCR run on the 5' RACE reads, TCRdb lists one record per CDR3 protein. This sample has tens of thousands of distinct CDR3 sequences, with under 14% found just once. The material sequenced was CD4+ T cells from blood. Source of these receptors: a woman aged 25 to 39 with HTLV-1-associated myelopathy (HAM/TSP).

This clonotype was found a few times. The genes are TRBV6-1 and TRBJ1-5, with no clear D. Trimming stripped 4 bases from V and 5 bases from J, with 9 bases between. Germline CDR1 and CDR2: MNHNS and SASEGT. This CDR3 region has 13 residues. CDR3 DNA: TGTGCCAGCAGTGTCAGTTCCGATCAGCCCCAGCATTTT. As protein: CASSVSSDQPQHF.

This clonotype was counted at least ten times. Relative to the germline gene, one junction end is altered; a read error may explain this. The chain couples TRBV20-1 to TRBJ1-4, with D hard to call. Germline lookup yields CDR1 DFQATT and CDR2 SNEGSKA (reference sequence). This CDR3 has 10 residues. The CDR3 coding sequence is TGCAGTGCTACGCCCGGGAAGGCCATTTTT. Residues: CSATPGKAIF.

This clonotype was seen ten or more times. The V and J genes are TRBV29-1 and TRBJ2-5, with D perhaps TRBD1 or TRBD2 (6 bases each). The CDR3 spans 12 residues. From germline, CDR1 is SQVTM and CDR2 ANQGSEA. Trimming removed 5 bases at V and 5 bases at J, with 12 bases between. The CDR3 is CSVQEGGETQYF. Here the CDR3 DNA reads TGCAGCGTTCAGGAGGGGGGTGAGACCCAGTACTTC.

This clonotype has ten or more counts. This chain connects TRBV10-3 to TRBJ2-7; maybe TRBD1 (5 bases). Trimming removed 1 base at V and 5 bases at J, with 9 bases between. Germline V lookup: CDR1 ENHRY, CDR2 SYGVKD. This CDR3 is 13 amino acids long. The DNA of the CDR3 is TGTGCCATCAGTGAGTGGTCCAGGGACGAGCAGTACTTC. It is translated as CAISEWSRDEQYF.

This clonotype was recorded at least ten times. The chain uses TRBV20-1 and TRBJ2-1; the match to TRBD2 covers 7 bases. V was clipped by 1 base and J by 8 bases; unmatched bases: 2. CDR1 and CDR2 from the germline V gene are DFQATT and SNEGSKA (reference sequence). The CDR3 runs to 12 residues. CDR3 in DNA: TGCAGTGCTAGAGGAGGGAGGGATGAGCAGTTCTTC. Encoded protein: CSARGGRDEQFF.

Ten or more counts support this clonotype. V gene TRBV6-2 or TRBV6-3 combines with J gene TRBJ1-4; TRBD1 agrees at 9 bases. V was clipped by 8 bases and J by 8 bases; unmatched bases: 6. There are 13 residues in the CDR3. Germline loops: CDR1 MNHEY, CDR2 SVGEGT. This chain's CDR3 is CASRRTGEEKLFF. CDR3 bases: TGTGCCAGCCGACGGACAGGGGAGGAAAAACTGTTTTTT.

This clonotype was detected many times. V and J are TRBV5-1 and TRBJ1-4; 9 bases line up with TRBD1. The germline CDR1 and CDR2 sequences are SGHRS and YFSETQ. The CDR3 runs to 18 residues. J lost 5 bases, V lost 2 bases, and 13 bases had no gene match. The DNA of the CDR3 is TGCGCCAGCAGCTTACAGGGGGCCCAATTTAGTCGGAATGAAAAACTGTTTTTT. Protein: CASSLQGAQFSRNEKLFF.

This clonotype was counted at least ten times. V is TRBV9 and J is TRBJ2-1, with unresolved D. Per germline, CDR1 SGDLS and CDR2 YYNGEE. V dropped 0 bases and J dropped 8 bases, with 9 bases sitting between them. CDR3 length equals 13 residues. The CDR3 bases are TGTGCCAGCAGCGTAGGGTTAGCATATGAGCAGTTCTTC. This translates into CASSVGLAYEQFF.

CDR3 DNA sequence: TGCAGCGTTGACGGTGCCATGGGTGAGACTGAAGCTTTCTTT. Its translation is CSVDGAMGETEAFF. V gene TRBV29-1 combines with J gene TRBJ1-1; D is unclear. Trimming stripped 3 bases from V and 5 bases from J, with 16 bases between. The CDR3 spans 14 residues. Germline loops: CDR1 SQVTM, CDR2 ANQGSEA.